These T cell receptor beta chains were read from a single sample in a study of molecular identifiers for immune sequencing clone quantification. TCRdb recomputed calls from the PCR reads with MiXCR, one row per CDR3 protein. The data show approximately 500,000 distinct CDR3 sequences, around 25% seen once. Specimen: naive CD8+ T cells from blood, with Jurkat cell RNA spiked in. Receptors were obtained from a human donor in good health. Some libraries in this study had Jurkat cell RNA spiked in. Each CDR3 is given without its conserved first and last residue. Fields, in order: V gene, J gene, CDR3 length, CDR3 protein.

V: TRBV21-1
J: TRBJ2-7
length: 11
CDR3: ASRHRATYEQY

V: TRBV9
J: TRBJ1-3
length: 11
CDR3: ASSPSGRNTIY

V: TRBV7-8
J: TRBJ2-2
length: 14
CDR3: ASSFGLAVTSGELF

V: TRBV30
J: TRBJ2-4
length: 13
CDR3: AWSVEGAQSIIQY

V: TRBV19
J: TRBJ2-1
length: 15
CDR3: ASSTLAGPSSYNEQF

V: TRBV29-1
J: TRBJ1-2
length: 12
CDR3: SVLPGQITNGYT

V: TRBV2
J: TRBJ1-5
length: 12
CDR3: ASFSGYSNQPQH

V: TRBV29-1
J: TRBJ2-7
length: 11
CDR3: SVEWSDSYEQY

V: TRBV19
J: TRBJ2-2
length: 13
CDR3: ASTPWHGNTGELF

V: TRBV19
J: TRBJ2-4
length: 14
CDR3: ASSIDPSGAKNIQY

V: TRBV4-3
J: TRBJ1-4
length: 15
CDR3: ASSDVAPETTNEKLF

V: TRBV5-6
J: TRBJ1-1
length: 13
CDR3: ASSSVSVMNTEAF

V: TRBV10-2
J: TRBJ1-1
length: 12
CDR3: ASSEHPVGSEAF

V: TRBV6-6
J: TRBJ2-2
length: 13
CDR3: ASSYSGLNTGELF

V: TRBV7-8
J: TRBJ2-4
length: 15
CDR3: ASSWDRAGLAKNIQY

V: TRBV6-5
J: TRBJ1-1
length: 18
CDR3: ASSYWDRGRPGVAGTEAF

V: TRBV2
J: TRBJ2-1
length: 12
CDR3: ASSESGGYNEQF

V: TRBV19
J: TRBJ1-1
length: 13
CDR3: ASSKIYDRTVEAF

V: TRBV7-9
J: TRBJ1-4
length: 15
CDR3: ASSIGGQGATNEKLF

V: TRBV12-3/TRBV12-4
J: TRBJ1-4
length: 14
CDR3: ASSGEIDSNNEKLF

V: TRBV5-6
J: TRBJ1-1
length: 12
CDR3: ASSLTGTGFGAF

V: TRBV7-9
J: TRBJ1-1
length: 12
CDR3: ASSFTGEDTEAF